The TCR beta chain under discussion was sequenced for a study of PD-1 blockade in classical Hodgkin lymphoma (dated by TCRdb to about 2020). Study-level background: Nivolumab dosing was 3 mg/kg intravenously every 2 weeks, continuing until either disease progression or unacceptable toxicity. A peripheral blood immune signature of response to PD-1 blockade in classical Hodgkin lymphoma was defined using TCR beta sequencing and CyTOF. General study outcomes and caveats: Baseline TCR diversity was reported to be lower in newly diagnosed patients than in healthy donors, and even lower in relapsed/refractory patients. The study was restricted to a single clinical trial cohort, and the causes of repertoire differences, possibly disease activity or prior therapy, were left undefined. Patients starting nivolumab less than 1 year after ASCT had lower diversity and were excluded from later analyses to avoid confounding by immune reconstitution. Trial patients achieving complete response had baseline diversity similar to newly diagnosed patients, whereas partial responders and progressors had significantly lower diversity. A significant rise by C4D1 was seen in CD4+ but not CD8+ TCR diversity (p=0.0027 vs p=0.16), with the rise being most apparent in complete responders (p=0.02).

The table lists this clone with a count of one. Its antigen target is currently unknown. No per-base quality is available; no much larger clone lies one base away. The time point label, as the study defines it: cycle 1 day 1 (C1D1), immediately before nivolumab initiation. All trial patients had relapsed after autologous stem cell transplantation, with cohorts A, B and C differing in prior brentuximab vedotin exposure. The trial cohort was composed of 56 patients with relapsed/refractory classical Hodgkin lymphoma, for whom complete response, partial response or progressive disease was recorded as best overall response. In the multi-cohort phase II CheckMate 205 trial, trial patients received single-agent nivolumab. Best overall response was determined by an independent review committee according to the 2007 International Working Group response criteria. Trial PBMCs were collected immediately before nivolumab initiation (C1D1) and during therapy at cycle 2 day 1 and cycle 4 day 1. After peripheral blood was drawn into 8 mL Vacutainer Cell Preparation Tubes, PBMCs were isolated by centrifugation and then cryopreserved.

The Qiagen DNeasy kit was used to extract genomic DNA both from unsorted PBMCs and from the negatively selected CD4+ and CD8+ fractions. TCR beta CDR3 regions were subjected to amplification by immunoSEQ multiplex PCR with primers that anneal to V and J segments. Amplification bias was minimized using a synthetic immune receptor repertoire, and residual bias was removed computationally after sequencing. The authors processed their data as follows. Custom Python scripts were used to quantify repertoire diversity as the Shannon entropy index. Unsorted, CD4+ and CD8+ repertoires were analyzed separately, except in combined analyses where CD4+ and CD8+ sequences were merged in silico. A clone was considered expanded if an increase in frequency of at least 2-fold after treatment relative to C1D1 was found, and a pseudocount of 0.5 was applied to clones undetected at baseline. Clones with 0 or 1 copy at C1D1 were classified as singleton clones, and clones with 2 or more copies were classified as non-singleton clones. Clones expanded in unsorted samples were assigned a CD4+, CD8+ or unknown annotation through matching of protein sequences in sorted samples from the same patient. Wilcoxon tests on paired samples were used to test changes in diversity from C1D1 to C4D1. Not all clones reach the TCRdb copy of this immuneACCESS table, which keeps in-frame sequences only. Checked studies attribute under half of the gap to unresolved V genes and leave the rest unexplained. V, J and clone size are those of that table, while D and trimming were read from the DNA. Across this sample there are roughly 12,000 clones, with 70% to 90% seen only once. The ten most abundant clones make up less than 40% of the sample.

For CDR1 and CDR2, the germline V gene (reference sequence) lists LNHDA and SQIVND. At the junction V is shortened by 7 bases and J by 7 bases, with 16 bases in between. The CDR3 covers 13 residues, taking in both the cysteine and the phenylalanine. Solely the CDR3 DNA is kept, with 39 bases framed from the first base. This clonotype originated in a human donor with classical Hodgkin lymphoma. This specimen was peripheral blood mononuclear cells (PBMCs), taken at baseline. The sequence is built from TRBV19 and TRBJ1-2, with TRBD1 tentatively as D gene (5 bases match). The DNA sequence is TGTGCCAGTATCGGGACTCCGAGGGGTGGCTACACCTTC. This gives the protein CASIGTPRGGYTF.